The rows below give T cell receptor beta chains drawn from one sample of a study of OX40 agonist ivuxolimab in advanced cancers. Clones were sequenced by immunoSEQ multiplex PCR, and TCRdb holds only the in-frame ones, with some missing. Of some 37,000 clones listed, around 82% were seen once; the top ten hold about 1.8%. The specimen was CD4+ or CD8+ T cells sorted from blood, collected in a trial of the OX40 agonist ivuxolimab. The receptors stem from an adult with an advanced solid tumor such as melanoma, head and neck, liver or kidney cancer. Each CDR3 is given with its conserved first and last residue. Each record gives: D gene, V gene, clone size, J gene, CDR3 DNA, CDR3 protein. D genes are given only for firm matches. Expanded clones are given a class, and other clones once, few, many or no size at all.

d_gene: NA
v_gene: TRBV29-1
abundance: NA
j_gene: TRBJ1-2
CDR3nt: TGCAGCGTTGACCAGGGGCCCTATGGCTACACCTTC
CDR3aa: CSVDQGPYGYTF

d_gene: NA
v_gene: TRBV6-5
abundance: once
j_gene: TRBJ1-1
CDR3nt: TGTGCCAGCAGTTATAAGGGAGTGGAAGCTTTCTTT
CDR3aa: CASSYKGVEAFF

d_gene: NA
v_gene: TRBV5-1
abundance: NA
j_gene: TRBJ2-5
CDR3nt: TGCGCCAGCAGCTTGTCGGACAGATTCCGGGAGACCCAGTACTTC
CDR3aa: CASSLSDRFRETQYF

d_gene: NA
v_gene: TRBV7-2
abundance: NA
j_gene: TRBJ2-7
CDR3nt: TGTGCCAGCAGCTTTGGGGTAACCTACGAGCAGTACTTC
CDR3aa: CASSFGVTYEQYF

d_gene: NA
v_gene: TRBV18
abundance: NA
j_gene: TRBJ2-1
CDR3nt: TGTGCCAGCTCACCACCATCGGGGCGGTACAATGAGCAGTTCTTC
CDR3aa: CASSPPSGRYNEQFF

d_gene: NA
v_gene: TRBV6-5
abundance: NA
j_gene: TRBJ1-6
CDR3nt: TGTGCCAGCAGTTATAAGGCCGGAGAATCACCCCTCCACTTT
CDR3aa: CASSYKAGESPLHF

d_gene: NA
v_gene: TRBV5-6
abundance: NA
j_gene: TRBJ2-6
CDR3nt: TGTGCCAGCAGATTAGGGAGCTCTGGGGCCAACGTCCTGACTTTC
CDR3aa: CASRLGSSGANVLTF

d_gene: NA
v_gene: TRBV9
abundance: NA
j_gene: TRBJ2-3
CDR3nt: TGTGCCAGCAGCCGCGGGGCTGGCCAAGGGACAGATACGCAGTATTTT
CDR3aa: CASSRGAGQGTDTQYF

d_gene: NA
v_gene: TRBV6-5
abundance: NA
j_gene: TRBJ1-1
CDR3nt: TGTGCCAGCAGTATTCGACAAATCACTGAAGCTTTCTTT
CDR3aa: CASSIRQITEAFF

d_gene: NA
v_gene: TRBV6-5
abundance: NA
j_gene: TRBJ1-3
CDR3nt: TGTGCCAGCAGTAGGACCGGGGGCTCTGGAAACACCATATATTTT
CDR3aa: CASSRTGGSGNTIYF

d_gene: NA
v_gene: TRBV5-1
abundance: NA
j_gene: TRBJ1-3
CDR3nt: TGCGCCAGCAGCTTAGAAGTAACTGGAAACACCATATATTTT
CDR3aa: CASSLEVTGNTIYF

d_gene: TRBD1
v_gene: TRBV7-2
abundance: few
j_gene: TRBJ2-2
CDR3nt: TGTGCCAGCAGCTCGACAGGGGCGGACACCGGGGAGCTGTTTTTT
CDR3aa: CASSSTGADTGELFF

d_gene: NA
v_gene: TRBV29-1
abundance: NA
j_gene: TRBJ1-5
CDR3nt: TGCAGCGTTGAGGTTGATAGCAATCAGCCCCAGCATTTT
CDR3aa: CSVEVDSNQPQHF

d_gene: NA
v_gene: TRBV2
abundance: NA
j_gene: TRBJ1-2
CDR3nt: TGTGCCAGCAGTCAGTACAGCTATGGCTACACCTTC
CDR3aa: CASSQYSYGYTF

d_gene: NA
v_gene: TRBV11-2
abundance: NA
j_gene: TRBJ2-3
CDR3nt: TGTGCCAGCAGCTTAGCCCAGCCAGATACGCAGTATTTT
CDR3aa: CASSLAQPDTQYF

d_gene: NA
v_gene: TRBV16
abundance: few
j_gene: TRBJ1-1
CDR3nt: TGTGCCAGCAGCCGGGGAGGGTTGGATTTCTTT
CDR3aa: CASSRGGLDFF

d_gene: NA
v_gene: TRBV20-1
abundance: NA
j_gene: TRBJ1-4
CDR3nt: TGCAGTGCTTTGGAGGAAAAACTGTTTTTT
CDR3aa: CSALEEKLFF

d_gene: TRBD1
v_gene: TRBV5-1
abundance: NA
j_gene: TRBJ2-7
CDR3nt: TGCGCCAGCAGCTTGGGACAGGGCCTCGAGCAGTACTTC
CDR3aa: CASSLGQGLEQYF

d_gene: NA
v_gene: TRBV5-4
abundance: once
j_gene: TRBJ1-1
CDR3nt: TGTGCCAGCAGCTCGGGGCGGGAGAACACTGAAGCTTTCTTT
CDR3aa: CASSSGRENTEAFF

d_gene: TRBD1
v_gene: TRBV29-1
abundance: NA
j_gene: TRBJ1-4
CDR3nt: TGCAGCGTTGATGAGGGACAGGGCCGAAAACTGTTTTTT
CDR3aa: CSVDEGQGRKLFF

d_gene: TRBD1
v_gene: TRBV6-5
abundance: once
j_gene: TRBJ1-5
CDR3nt: TGTGCCAGCATCGGGACAGGGGATCAGCCCCAGCATTTT
CDR3aa: CASIGTGDQPQHF

d_gene: TRBD1
v_gene: TRBV18
abundance: NA
j_gene: TRBJ2-7
CDR3nt: TGTGCCAGCTCACCATCCGGGACAGGGGGTGGCGAGCAGTACTTC
CDR3aa: CASSPSGTGGGEQYF

d_gene: NA
v_gene: TRBV5-1
abundance: NA
j_gene: TRBJ2-1
CDR3nt: TGCGCCAGCAGCTCCCAGGGGAGCACTGAGCAGTTCTTC
CDR3aa: CASSSQGSTEQFF

d_gene: NA
v_gene: TRBV6-1
abundance: NA
j_gene: TRBJ1-3
CDR3nt: TGTGCCAGCAGTTCAGTCAACACCATATATTTT
CDR3aa: CASSSVNTIYF

d_gene: NA
v_gene: TRBV6-5
abundance: NA
j_gene: TRBJ2-7
CDR3nt: TGTGCCAGCAGTGAAGTCAACTACGAGCAGTACTTC
CDR3aa: CASSEVNYEQYF

d_gene: NA
v_gene: TRBV27
abundance: NA
j_gene: TRBJ1-2
CDR3nt: TGTGCCAGCTTCGGGGCGGGGACATCCCCCAATGGCTACACCTTC
CDR3aa: CASFGAGTSPNGYTF

d_gene: NA
v_gene: TRBV11-2
abundance: NA
j_gene: TRBJ1-1
CDR3nt: TGTGCCAGCAGCTTAGCGGGTAGGGACACTGAAGCTTTCTTT
CDR3aa: CASSLAGRDTEAFF

d_gene: NA
v_gene: TRBV5-8
abundance: NA
j_gene: TRBJ1-4
CDR3nt: TGTGCCAGCAGCTTTAATTGGGGTTCGGGGTTACCTAATGAAAAACTGTTTTTT
CDR3aa: CASSFNWGSGLPNEKLFF

d_gene: TRBD2
v_gene: TRBV14
abundance: NA
j_gene: TRBJ2-1
CDR3nt: TGTGCCAGCACCAGACTAGCGGGGGGGCATGAGCAGTTCTTC
CDR3aa: CASTRLAGGHEQFF

d_gene: NA
v_gene: TRBV11-2
abundance: NA
j_gene: TRBJ1-1
CDR3nt: TGTGCCAGCAGCTTAGGGTGGGGGGTTTCAACTTTCTTT
CDR3aa: CASSLGWGVSTFF

d_gene: NA
v_gene: TRBV6-5
abundance: NA
j_gene: TRBJ2-7
CDR3nt: TGTGCCAGCAGCAACCTATTCGGGGGCTACGAGCAGTACTTC
CDR3aa: CASSNLFGGYEQYF

d_gene: TRBD1
v_gene: TRBV7-9
abundance: NA
j_gene: TRBJ2-5
CDR3nt: TGTGCCAGCAGCCCCAGGGGGCCGGAGACCCAGTACTTC
CDR3aa: CASSPRGPETQYF

d_gene: TRBD1
v_gene: TRBV4-1
abundance: NA
j_gene: TRBJ1-3
CDR3nt: TGCGCCAGCAGCCAAGCACTGTCCGGACAGGGCAGCTCTGGAAACACCATATATTTT
CDR3aa: CASSQALSGQGSSGNTIYF

d_gene: NA
v_gene: TRBV7-2
abundance: NA
j_gene: TRBJ1-1
CDR3nt: TGTGCCAGCAGCTTACACCCGGGTGGGGTTCTTTCTGAAGCTTTCTTT
CDR3aa: CASSLHPGGVLSEAFF

d_gene: NA
v_gene: TRBV10-1
abundance: NA
j_gene: TRBJ1-2
CDR3nt: TGCGCCAGAAGTGGGGAAGGGTCCACAAACTATGGCTACACCTTC
CDR3aa: CARSGEGSTNYGYTF

d_gene: TRBD1
v_gene: TRBV19
abundance: few
j_gene: TRBJ1-4
CDR3nt: TGTGCCAGTAGTCCGACAGGGGTTGAGAATGAAAAACTGTTTTTT
CDR3aa: CASSPTGVENEKLFF

d_gene: NA
v_gene: TRBV7-2
abundance: NA
j_gene: TRBJ1-1
CDR3nt: TGTGCCAGCAGCTTAGGAGAGAACACTGAAGCTTTCTTT
CDR3aa: CASSLGENTEAFF

d_gene: NA
v_gene: TRBV2
abundance: NA
j_gene: TRBJ1-6
CDR3nt: TGTGCCAGCAGACCTCGACTGGGGATAATAAATTCGCCCCTCCACTTT
CDR3aa: CASRPRLGIINSPLHF